The entry that follows covers one T cell receptor beta chain sequence. This record comes from a study of patients and donors after allogeneic stem cell transplantation. The V end lost 2 bases, the J end lost 2 bases, and 21 bases lay between the germline ends. Germline CDR1 is SGDLS and CDR2 is YYNGEE. The CDR3 extends over 18 amino acids. TCRdb re-called the RT-PCR reads through MiXCR, storing one row per CDR3 protein. The sample shows under 170,000 distinct CDR3 sequences, about 40% of them seen only once. Sequenced input: blood, either unsorted or a sorted T cell fraction (not recorded which). V and J are TRBV9 and TRBJ2-3; no clear D. The source of this sequence is a human donor who was either an allogeneic HSCT recipient or a stem cell or donor lymphocyte infusion donor (not recorded which). It is not recorded whose cells these are; they may come from a transplant donor. This CDR3 reads CASSVRGLVGIATDTQYF. CDR3 DNA sequence: TGTGCCAGCAGCGTCCGAGGATTGGTGGGGATAGCCACAGATACGCAGTATTTT. The full variable domain, rest sourced from reference TRBV9 and TRBJ2-3, is DSGVTQTPKHLITATGQRVTLRCSPRSGDLSVYWYQQSLDQGLQFLIQYYNGEERAKGNILERFSAQQFPDLHSELNLSSLELGDSALYFCASSVRGLVGIATDTQYFGPGTRLTVL.